Given below is one TCR beta chain in context. No antigen is known for it. These data originate in a study of cytomegalovirus exposure and HLA in healthy donors. Study-wide results and caveats: In vitro work confirmed that a few CMV-associated chains recognize CMV antigens.

A multiplex PCR was run with 60 Vbeta primers and 13 Jbeta primers. The repertoire was sequenced with immunoSEQ multiplex PCR; TCRdb's copy has only in-frame clones and lacks some. The table has fewer than 130,000 clones, approximately 80% seen once. The CDR3 spans 14 residues. Trimming stripped 6 bases from V and 1 base from J, with 11 bases between. Germline V gene lookup returns CDR1 SGHRS and CDR2 YFSETQ. This TCR was sampled from a female donor in good health and CMV-seropositive. The chain recombines TRBV5-1 with TRBJ2-4; D possibly corresponds to TRBD2 (7 bases). Material for sequencing was PBMCs. The CDR3 bases are TGCGCCAGCAAGGGGGGGCTTGCCAAAAACATTCAGTACTTC. Amino acid sequence: CASKGGLAKNIQYF.